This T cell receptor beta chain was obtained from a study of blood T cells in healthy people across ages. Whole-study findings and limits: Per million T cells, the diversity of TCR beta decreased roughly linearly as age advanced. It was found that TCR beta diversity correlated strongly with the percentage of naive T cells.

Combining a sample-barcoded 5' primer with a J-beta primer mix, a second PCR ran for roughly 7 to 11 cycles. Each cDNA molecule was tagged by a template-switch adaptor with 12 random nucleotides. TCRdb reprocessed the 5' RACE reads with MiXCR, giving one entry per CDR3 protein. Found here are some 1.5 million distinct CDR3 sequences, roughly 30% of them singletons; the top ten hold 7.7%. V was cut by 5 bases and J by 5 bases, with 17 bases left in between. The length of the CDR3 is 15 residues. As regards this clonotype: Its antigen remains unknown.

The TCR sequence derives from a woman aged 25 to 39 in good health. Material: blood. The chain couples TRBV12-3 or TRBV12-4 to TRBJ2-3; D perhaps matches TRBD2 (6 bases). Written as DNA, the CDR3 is TGTGCCAGCAGTCTATCCACCGTGGGGGGAGATACGCAGTATTTT. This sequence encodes CASSLSTVGGDTQYF.